Each of the 16 T cell receptor beta chains below was sequenced from the same sample in a study of cytomegalovirus exposure and HLA in healthy donors (dated by TCRdb to 2016 to 2017). Library prep was done by the immunoSEQ multiplex PCR assay. TCRdb stores this immuneACCESS table with in-frame sequences only. Part of the clones is absent; in the studies checked, under half of the shortfall reflects unresolved V genes, and no reason is known for the rest. This sample comprises 120,000 to 150,000 clones, around 85% of them detected only once. Of the sample, just under 3% falls within the top ten clones. Specimen: PBMCs. Receptors were obtained from a young man in good health and CMV-seronegative.

The V gene is TRBV7-8, the J gene TRBJ2-1, with 7 bases lining up with TRBD1. Germline V gives CDR1 SGHVS, CDR2 FQNEAQ. The V and J ends lost 0 bases and 5 bases, in that order; junction bases with no gene match: 7. The CDR3 is made up of 16 amino acids. This chain's CDR3 is CASSLAEVGQDNEQFF. As DNA, the CDR3 is TGTGCCAGCAGCTTAGCGGAAGTAGGACAGGACAATGAGCAGTTCTTC. Based on the CDR3 plus reference TRBV7-8 and TRBJ2-1, the full variable domain is GAGVSQSPRYKVAKRGQDVALRCDPISGHVSLFWYQQALGQGPEFLTYFQNEAQLDKSGLPSDRFFAERPEGSVSTLKIQRTQQEDSAVYLCASSLAEVGQDNEQFFGPGTRLTVL.

This sequence joins TRBV29-1 and TRBJ2-3, with D unclear. The germline V gene has CDR1 SQVTM and CDR2 ANQGSEA. V dropped 6 bases and J dropped 9 bases, with 19 bases sitting between them. The CDR3 totals 13 residues. The CDR3 coding sequence is TGCAGCGTGGAGCCGGCCTCCACCGGGACGCAGTATTTT. It is translated as CSVEPASTGTQYF.

The chain has TRBV13 and TRBJ2-7, with 7 bases matching TRBD2. The germline V gene encodes CDR1 PRHDT and CDR2 FYEKMQ (reference sequence). The CDR3 has 15 residues. J was trimmed by 5 bases and V by 2 bases; bases with no gene match: 9. The CDR3 spells CASSLRGRGPHEQYF. Written as DNA, the CDR3 is TGTGCCAGCAGCTTAAGAGGGAGGGGCCCGCACGAGCAGTACTTC.

This chain connects TRBV5-1 to TRBJ2-2; D might be TRBD1 (5 bases). CDR3 length: 14 residues. Germline-derived CDR1 and CDR2 are SGHRS and YFSETQ. V was pared by 0 bases and J by 6 bases, with 9 bases between. For the CDR3, the DNA is TGCGCCAGCAGCTTGGAGGTGGGGCCCGGGGAGCTGTTTTTT. It encodes CASSLEVGPGELFF.

The chain has TRBV7-2 and TRBJ2-7, with a weak D call TRBD1 (7 bases). This CDR3 spans 18 amino acids. CDR1 is SGHTA, CDR2 FQGNSA, per germline. V was clipped by 5 bases and J by 4 bases, with 27 bases between them. The CDR3 is CASSALRAAGQSFYEQYF. The DNA for the CDR3 is TGTGCCAGCAGCGCCCTCCGCGCTGCGGGACAGTCCTTTTACGAGCAGTACTTC.

The J gene is TRBJ2-1, the V gene TRBV9; D is unresolved. The CDR3 has 14 residues. CDR1 and CDR2 from the germline V gene are SGDLS and YYNGEE. Trimming pared 0 bases from V and 7 bases from J, leaving 11 bases between. The CDR3 DNA follows: TGTGCCAGCAGCGTAGGAGGCCTCTGGAATGAGCAGTTCTTC. Its protein product is CASSVGGLWNEQFF.

The chain joins TRBV5-1 to TRBJ2-7; 11 bases are a match to TRBD2. V gave up 3 bases and J gave up 3 bases; unmatched junction bases: 2. Germline V gene lookup returns CDR1 SGHRS and CDR2 YFSETQ. There are 14 residues in the CDR3. The chain's CDR3 is CASSSGTSGYEQYF. The CDR3 DNA follows: TGCGCCAGCAGCTCCGGGACTAGCGGCTACGAGCAGTACTTC.

Only a few counts were recorded for this clone. V gene TRBV4-3 combines with J gene TRBJ1-5; D is unresolved. Between the trimmed V and J ends, which lost 1 base and 4 bases, there was a span of 5 bases. Germline assignment: CDR1 LGHNA and CDR2 YSLEER. The CDR3 consists of 13 residues. The CDR3 sequence: CASSQALNQPQHF. In DNA, the CDR3 is TGCGCCAGCAGCCAAGCTCTGAATCAGCCCCAGCATTTT.

The genes are TRBV27 and TRBJ2-7; D is unclear. V was pared by 6 bases and J by 4 bases, with 10 bases between. CDR1 and CDR2 (germline): MNHEY, SMNVEV (reference sequence). The CDR3 sequence is 12 residues long. For the CDR3, the DNA is TGTGCCAGCAGACACCTCGAATACGAGCAGTACTTC. Its translation: CASRHLEYEQYF.

This chain links TRBV5-1 with TRBJ1-1; 7 bases map to TRBD1. The V and J ends lost 3 bases and 5 bases, in that order; junction bases with no gene match: 13. Germline CDR1 reads SGHRS; CDR2 reads YFSETQ. The CDR3 has 16 amino acids. This CDR3 reads CASSSDGTVHQTEAFF. In DNA, the CDR3 is TGCGCCAGCAGCTCGGACGGGACAGTTCACCAGACTGAAGCTTTCTTT.

A word on this clone: The limits of the CDR3 on the DNA are not certain, so only TCRdb's listed CDR3 is given. The genes are TRBV5-1 and TRBJ2-1; TRBD1 reflects the table's D call only, with no check against the DNA. Termini included, the CDR3 measures 15 amino acids. Germline lookup yields CDR1 SGHRS and CDR2 YFSETQ. The CDR3 protein is CASSVGPGQGNEQFF.

The CDR3 nucleotides read TGTGCCAGCAGTGTAAGGGGTCGAGATGAGCAGTACTTC. It is translated as CASSVRGRDEQYF. The genes are TRBV25-1 and TRBJ2-7; D perhaps matches TRBD1 (5 bases). The germline CDR1 and CDR2 sequences are MGHDK and SYGVNS. The CDR3 contains 13 residues. Between the trimmed V and J ends, which lost 4 bases and 7 bases, there was a span of 14 bases.

This chain joins TRBV7-2 and TRBJ1-5; D unresolved. V shed 5 bases and J shed 0 bases, with 11 bases lying between them. The germline V gene has CDR1 SGHTA and CDR2 FQGNSA. The CDR3 has 15 amino acids. Here the CDR3 DNA reads TGTGCCAGCAGCCCAACGCGAGGTAGCAATCAGCCCCAGCATTTT. As protein: CASSPTRGSNQPQHF. The full variable domain, completed using reference TRBV7-2 and TRBJ1-5, is GAGVSQSPSNKVTEKGKDVELRCDPISGHTALYWYRQSLGQGLEFLIYFQGNSAPDKSGLPSDRFSAERTGGSVSTLTIQRTQQEDSAVYLCASSPTRGSNQPQHFGDGTRLSIL.

The chain is built from TRBV6-1 and TRBJ1-2; D is ambiguous. Germline CDR1 is MNHNS and CDR2 is SASEGT. The ends were cut back, 7 bases at V and 2 bases at J, with 14 bases in the middle. The CDR3 totals 14 residues. CDR3 in amino acids: CASTKGSGNYGYTF. Written as DNA, the CDR3 is TGTGCCAGCACCAAAGGGTCGGGAAACTATGGCTACACCTTC.

This clone was seen more than once but under ten times. CDR3 sequence: CASSDSAGGYNEQFF. The CDR3 DNA sequence: TGTGCCAGCAGTGACTCAGCGGGGGGGTACAATGAGCAGTTCTTC. This chain links TRBV6-4 with TRBJ2-1; 10 bases map to TRBD2. Germline-derived CDR1 and CDR2 are MRHNA and SNTAGT. V dropped 0 bases and J dropped 4; count of bases not matched to a gene: 0. The CDR3 is 15 amino acids.

This chain uses TRBV2 with TRBJ2-5; a weak D match, TRBD2 (6 bases). V was cut by 6 bases and J by 1 base, with 18 bases left in between. The germline CDR1 and CDR2 sequences are SNHLY and FYNNEI. The CDR3 has 16 residues. CDR3 in DNA: TGTGCCAGCAGCGATAGACTAGACTCTACCCAAGAGACCCAGTACTTC. This encodes CASSDRLDSTQETQYF.